These T cell receptor beta chains were read from a single sample in a study of cytomegalovirus exposure and HLA in healthy donors. Here immunoSEQ multiplex PCR was the method, and the copy in TCRdb shows in-frame clones only, minus some. Of around 100,000 clones in the sample, under 85% are singletons; the top ten hold approximately 3.7%. Sequenced: PBMCs. The receptors come from a man between 50 and 59 years old in good health and CMV-seropositive. Both conserved end residues are part of each CDR3. Fields, in order: clone size, V gene, D gene, J gene, CDR3 protein, CDR3 DNA. The D gene is left open where the match is weak. Only some rows state a clone size, as once, few, many or a class for expanded clones.

NA	TRBV10-3	NA	TRBJ2-7	CAIRPRTASYEQYF	TGTGCCATCAGACCCCGGACAGCCTCCTACGAGCAGTACTTC
NA	TRBV7-3	TRBD1	TRBJ1-1	CASGATGGSNTEAFF	TGTGCCAGCGGTGCTACAGGGGGCTCGAACACTGAAGCTTTCTTT
NA	TRBV2	TRBD2	TRBJ2-4	CASSVPGGYIQYF	TGTGCCAGCAGTGTTCCGGGAGGCTACATTCAGTACTTC
NA	TRBV7-3	TRBD2	TRBJ2-3	CASSPGLAGGGDTQYF	TGTGCCAGCAGCCCAGGACTAGCGGGAGGGGGAGATACGCAGTATTTT
NA	TRBV5-1	NA	TRBJ2-3	CASSLEAQATDTQYF	TGCGCCAGCAGCTTGGAAGCTCAGGCCACAGATACGCAGTATTTT
once	TRBV29-1	TRBD1	TRBJ1-4	CSAGTGGEKLFF	TGCAGCGCCGGGACAGGGGGCGAAAAACTGTTTTTT
NA	TRBV7-2	TRBD1	TRBJ1-1	CASSLGPTGGATEAFF	TGTGCCAGCAGCCTGGGGCCGACAGGGGGCGCAACTGAAGCTTTCTTT
NA	TRBV6-4	TRBD2	TRBJ2-1	CASSPSGSEINEQFF	TGTGCCAGCAGCCCTAGCGGGAGCGAGATCAATGAGCAGTTCTTC
NA	TRBV27	NA	TRBJ1-5	CASSVGRGNQPQHF	TGTGCCAGCAGCGTAGGAAGGGGTAATCAGCCCCAGCATTTT
few	TRBV7-3	TRBD2	TRBJ2-2	CASSSTSGSVGELFF	TGTGCCAGCAGCTCGACTAGCGGGAGTGTCGGGGAGCTGTTTTTT
NA	TRBV27	TRBD1	TRBJ2-1	CASSPPWQGAYNEQFF	TGTGCCAGCAGCCCACCCTGGCAGGGGGCGTACAATGAGCAGTTCTTC
NA	TRBV9	NA	TRBJ1-4	CASSVEESEDKLFF	TGTGCCAGCAGCGTAGAAGAATCGGAGGACAAACTGTTTTTT
NA	TRBV6-6	NA	TRBJ2-1	CASSFARGLGDEQFF	TGTGCCAGCAGTTTCGCCCGGGGACTTGGGGATGAGCAGTTCTTC
NA	TRBV7-9	TRBD2	TRBJ2-2	CASSLASGMSGELFF	TGTGCCAGCAGCTTAGCTAGCGGGATGTCCGGGGAGCTGTTTTTT
NA	TRBV5-1	NA	TRBJ2-1	CASSLGGPNSYNEQFF	TGCGCCAGCAGCTTAGGGGGACCAAACTCCTACAATGAGCAGTTCTTC
once	TRBV14	NA	TRBJ1-5	CASSRRGAGQPQHF	TGTGCCAGCAGCCGTCGGGGGGCAGGTCAGCCCCAGCATTTT
NA	TRBV7-9	NA	TRBJ1-5	CASSFRLLDQPQHF	TGTGCCAGCAGCTTCAGGCTACTCGATCAGCCCCAGCATTTT
NA	TRBV5-6	NA	TRBJ2-3	CASSFLGANFADTQYF	TGTGCCAGCAGCTTTCTGGGGGCTAATTTCGCAGATACGCAGTATTTT
once	TRBV5-1	TRBD1	TRBJ2-3	CASSLQGASTDTQYF	TGCGCCAGCAGCTTACAGGGGGCCTCCACAGATACGCAGTATTTT
NA	TRBV7-8	NA	TRBJ2-2	CASSLVVGELFF	TGTGCCAGCAGCTTAGTCGTCGGGGAGCTGTTTTTT
NA	TRBV10-3	NA	TRBJ1-1	CAISEGRDTEAFF	TGTGCCATCAGTGAGGGTAGAGACACTGAAGCTTTCTTT
NA	TRBV28	NA	TRBJ2-3	CASSPPDRNTQYF	TGTGCCAGCAGCCCACCAGACAGGAATACGCAGTATTTT
NA	TRBV25-1	TRBD1	TRBJ2-2	CASSQGAGGTGELFF	TGTGCCAGCAGCCAGGGGGCTGGCGGGACCGGGGAGCTGTTTTTT
NA	TRBV30	NA	TRBJ2-1	CAWSTTPSSYNEQFF	TGTGCCTGGAGTACGACTCCTAGCTCCTACAATGAGCAGTTCTTC
NA	TRBV29-1	NA	TRBJ1-5	CSAFVPGSGGVGNQPQHF	TGCAGCGCGTTCGTTCCAGGGAGTGGAGGGGTCGGCAATCAGCCCCAGCATTTT
NA	TRBV2	TRBD1	TRBJ1-2	CASSLTGGDGGYTF	TGTGCCAGCAGCCTGACAGGGGGCGATGGTGGCTACACCTTC
NA	TRBV30	TRBD2	TRBJ2-3	CAWSSGRVFGSRDSTDTQYF	TGTGCCTGGAGTAGTGGGAGGGTTTTCGGTTCCCGAGATAGCACAGATACGCAGTATTTT
few	TRBV9	TRBD2	TRBJ2-7	CASSVLTSGGEQYF	TGTGCCAGCAGCGTTTTAACTAGCGGAGGCGAGCAGTACTTC
NA	TRBV5-1	TRBD2	TRBJ2-5	CASSLGGTSGEETQYF	TGCGCCAGCAGCTTGGGAGGGACTAGCGGGGAAGAGACCCAGTACTTC
NA	TRBV27	TRBD2	TRBJ2-1	CASSPWTSGISNEQFF	TGTGCCAGCAGTCCCTGGACTAGCGGGATTTCTAATGAGCAGTTCTTC
NA	TRBV6-4	TRBD2	TRBJ2-3	CASSEAGESTDTQYF	TGTGCCAGCAGTGAAGCGGGAGAGAGCACAGATACGCAGTATTTT
once	TRBV27	TRBD2	TRBJ2-3	CASSFSLLAGFDTQYF	TGTGCCAGCAGTTTCTCCCTACTAGCGGGATTTGATACGCAGTATTTT
few	TRBV19	TRBD1	TRBJ1-5	CASSIWDRGDQPQHF	TGTGCCAGTAGTATCTGGGACAGGGGAGACCAGCCCCAGCATTTT
few	TRBV18	TRBD2	TRBJ2-7	CASSPTSGSVGEQYF	TGTGCCAGCTCACCCACTAGCGGGAGCGTGGGAGAGCAGTACTTC
few	TRBV5-1	NA	TRBJ1-2	CASSSTFGDGYTF	TGCGCCAGCAGCTCAACCTTCGGGGATGGCTACACCTTC
NA	TRBV30	NA	TRBJ2-3	CAWRARGAGSSTDTQYF	TGTGCCTGGAGGGCTCGGGGGGCGGGGTCTAGCACAGATACGCAGTATTTT
NA	TRBV27	TRBD2	TRBJ2-1	CASSFSGTSGYNEQFF	TGTGCCAGCAGTTTTTCCGGGACTAGCGGCTACAATGAGCAGTTCTTC
NA	TRBV5-8	NA	TRBJ2-5	CASSLLETQYF	TGTGCCAGCAGCTTACTGGAGACCCAGTACTTC
NA	TRBV6-1	TRBD1	TRBJ2-7	CASSEGETGGYEQYF	TGTGCCAGCAGTGAAGGCGAGACAGGGGGCTACGAGCAGTACTTC
few	TRBV5-6	TRBD2	TRBJ2-7	CASSNAGGSYEQYF	TGTGCCAGCAGCAACGCGGGAGGGTCCTACGAGCAGTACTTC
NA	TRBV21-1	NA	TRBJ2-3	CASSKPGLAVSTDTQYF	TGTGCCAGCAGCAAACCAGGACTAGCGGTTAGCACAGATACGCAGTATTTT
NA	TRBV6-1	NA	TRBJ2-7	CASRSGVEQYF	TGTGCCAGCAGATCAGGGGTCGAGCAGTACTTC